A selection of T cell receptor beta chains follows, all from one sample in a study of cytomegalovirus exposure and HLA in healthy donors. Data came from immunoSEQ multiplex PCR; TCRdb stores just in-frame clones and leaves some out. The sample is made up of approximately 150,000 clones, and the top ten hold around 1.5% of it. Sequencing input: PBMCs. These receptors originate from a woman in her forties or fifties in good health and CMV-seronegative. The CDR3 runs from the conserved cysteine through the conserved F or W. Each record gives: CDR3 length, D gene, J gene, V gene, CDR3 DNA, CDR3 protein. D genes are given only for firm matches.

>17|TRBD1|TRBJ1-2|TRBV2
TGTGCCAGCAGTGAAGCGCAAAGAGGGGGCGCACACTATGGCTACACCTTC
CASSEAQRGGAHYGYTF
>16|.|TRBJ2-7|TRBV9
TGTGCCAGCAGCTCTCGGCGGACAGCCGTCTCCTACGAGCAGTACTTC
CASSSRRTAVSYEQYF
>12|.|TRBJ2-3|TRBV29-1
TGCAGCGTTTCCGACGGAGGGGATACGCAGTATTTT
CSVSDGGDTQYF
>13|.|TRBJ2-1|TRBV19
TGTGCCAGTAGTCCCAGCTCCTACAATGAGCAGTTCTTC
CASSPSSYNEQFF
>13|TRBD1|TRBJ2-7|TRBV13
TGTGCCAGCAGCAACCGGGACAGGGACGAGCAGTACTTC
CASSNRDRDEQYF
>16|TRBD1|TRBJ2-1|TRBV19
TGTGCCAGTAGTACAGGGACAGGGGGGTCCTACAATGAGCAGTTCTTC
CASSTGTGGSYNEQFF
>16|TRBD1|TRBJ1-2|TRBV4-2
TGTGCCAGCAGCCAATTGGAGGGGGCGCCGGGCTATGGCTACACCTTC
CASSQLEGAPGYGYTF
>16|TRBD2|TRBJ2-7|TRBV25-1
TGTGCCAGCAGTGACCCCCAGACTAGCGCCAATTACGAGCAGTACTTC
CASSDPQTSANYEQYF
>14|.|TRBJ1-4|TRBV12-5
TGTGCTAGTGGTTTGGGGGGCGATGGGGAAAAACTGTTTTTT
CASGLGGDGEKLFF
>16|.|TRBJ1-2|TRBV27
TGTGCCAGCAGTACATACCGGGACACGGCTTACTATGGCTACACCTTC
CASSTYRDTAYYGYTF
>14|TRBD1|TRBJ1-1|TRBV5-1
TGCGCCAGCAGCTTCGGCAGGGGGCGGACTGAAGCTTTCTTT
CASSFGRGRTEAFF
>16|TRBD1|TRBJ2-3|TRBV5-1
TGCGCCAGCAGTTCCCTAGGGGGCTCCCGGACAGATACGCAGTATTTT
CASSSLGGSRTDTQYF
>13|.|TRBJ2-7|TRBV28
TGTGCCAGCAGTACCCGGGGTTTGCACGAGCAGTACTTC
CASSTRGLHEQYF
>14|TRBD2|TRBJ2-1|TRBV11-2
TGTGCCAGCAGCTATGGACTAGCGGGAGATGAGCAGTTCTTC
CASSYGLAGDEQFF
>12|.|TRBJ2-7|TRBV28
TGTGCCAGCTTCCGTTTTTTAGCCGAGCAGTACTTC
CASFRFLAEQYF
>14|TRBD1|TRBJ1-2|TRBV4-1
TGCGCCAGCAGCCGGCCGAGGGGGCAACATGGCTACACCTTC
CASSRPRGQHGYTF
>13|.|TRBJ1-3|TRBV19
TGTGCCAGTACTGGCAGCTCTGGAAACACCATATATTTT
CASTGSSGNTIYF
>16|TRBD2|TRBJ2-3|TRBV4-3
TGCGCCAGCAAAACCCGGACTAGCGGTAGCACAGATACGCAGTATTTT
CASKTRTSGSTDTQYF
>15|.|TRBJ1-1|TRBV9
TGTGCCAGCAGCCTAAGCGGGACATACGACACTGAAGCTTTCTTT
CASSLSGTYDTEAFF
>16|TRBD1|TRBJ1-1|TRBV25-1
TGTGCCAGCAGTGCGGCGAGGGGGCGAAAATACACTGAAGCTTTCTTT
CASSAARGRKYTEAFF
>15|TRBD1|TRBJ1-5|TRBV28
TGTGCCAGCAGTTTCAGACAGGGGGCGGCTCAGCCCCAGCATTTT
CASSFRQGAAQPQHF
>16|TRBD1|TRBJ1-1|TRBV5-1
TGCGCCAGCAGCCACCAACCGGGACAGGGCAACACTGAAGCTTTCTTT
CASSHQPGQGNTEAFF
>12|.|TRBJ2-3|TRBV7-3
TGTGCCAGCAGCTTATCCGGGGATACGCAGTATTTT
CASSLSGDTQYF
>16|.|TRBJ2-7|TRBV7-2
TGTGCCAGCAGCGCACCTGAGGGGGGGGGCCTCTACGAGCAGTACTTC
CASSAPEGGGLYEQYF
>12|.|TRBJ1-4|TRBV28
TGTGCCAGCATGGGCGCGAATGAAAAACTGTTTTTT
CASMGANEKLFF
>14|.|TRBJ2-3|TRBV5-1
TGCGCCAGCAGCTCAGACAGGTTTGAGGATACGCAGTATTTT
CASSSDRFEDTQYF
>15|TRBD2|TRBJ2-3|TRBV28
TGTGCCAGCAGTCCCCGGGGGGAGGGAATAGATACGCAGTATTTT
CASSPRGEGIDTQYF
>18|TRBD1|TRBJ2-7|TRBV28
TGTGCCAGCATCAACCGGGACAGGGGGCAAGCGGTCAACTACGAGCAGTACTTC
CASINRDRGQAVNYEQYF
>14|.|TRBJ2-1|TRBV6-5
TGTGCCAGCCGGAGACAGGAGTCTCCCAATGAGCAGTTCTTC
CASRRQESPNEQFF
>14|.|TRBJ2-5|TRBV4-1
TGCGCCAGCAGCCAAGTAGGTCAGGGGGAGACCCAGTACTTC
CASSQVGQGETQYF
>14|TRBD1|TRBJ1-1|TRBV28
TGTGCCAGCAGTTCAAACAGGGGACTCACTGAAGCTTTCTTT
CASSSNRGLTEAFF
>13|.|TRBJ2-1|TRBV7-7
TGTGCCAGCAGCTTAACGGTTTACAATGAGCAGTTCTTC
CASSLTVYNEQFF
>18|TRBD2|TRBJ2-6|TRBV7-2
TGTGCCAGCAGCCTGACTAGCGGGGGGGCGTCTGGGGCCAACGTCCTGACTTTC
CASSLTSGGASGANVLTF
>15|TRBD2|TRBJ2-1|TRBV4-3
TGCGCCAGCAGCCGTGCTAGCGGGACCTACAATGAGCAGTTCTTC
CASSRASGTYNEQFF
>16|TRBD1|TRBJ1-1|TRBV9
TGTGCCAGCAGCCTAGACAGGGGGGGAATGAACACTGAAGCTTTCTTT
CASSLDRGGMNTEAFF
>17|.|TRBJ1-3|TRBV5-1
TGCGCCAGCAGCTTGGGCTTCGACTCTTACTCTGGAAACACCATATATTTT
CASSLGFDSYSGNTIYF
>14|.|TRBJ1-5|TRBV6-1
TGTGCCAGCAGTGCGACAGGTAGCAATCAGCCCCAGCATTTT
CASSATGSNQPQHF
>15|TRBD1|TRBJ1-1|TRBV25-1
TGTGCCAGCAGTGTTGACAGGGGGTTTTTGTCTGAAGCTTTCTTT
CASSVDRGFLSEAFF
>12|.|TRBJ2-2|TRBV7-3
TGTGCCAGCAGTTATACACCCGGGGAGCTGTTTTTT
CASSYTPGELFF
>14|.|TRBJ1-4|TRBV9
TGTGCCAGCAGCGCGGGAGGGTATCGAGAAAAACTGTTTTTT
CASSAGGYREKLFF
>16|TRBD1|TRBJ1-2|TRBV2
TGTGCCAGCAGGGGACAGGTCAGGGGGCTCAACTATGGCTACACCTTC
CASRGQVRGLNYGYTF
>14|.|TRBJ2-5|TRBV13
TGTGCCAGCAGTCCCAGACTCCCGCAAGAGACCCAGTACTTC
CASSPRLPQETQYF
>12|.|TRBJ2-7|TRBV29-1
TGCAGCGTTGCTCAGGGAAGGCACGAGCAGTACTTC
CSVAQGRHEQYF
>15|TRBD1|TRBJ2-2|TRBV28
TGTGCCAGCAGAATAACAGGGGGATTTACCGGGGAGCTGTTTTTT
CASRITGGFTGELFF
>16|TRBD2|TRBJ2-1|TRBV19
TGTGCCATCAGTAAGGTGGGGGGGTTGTCCTACAATGAGCAGTTCTTC
CAISKVGGLSYNEQFF
>15|TRBD1|TRBJ1-4|TRBV5-4
TGTGCCAGCAGCTCTAACAGGGGCGGTAATGAAAAACTGTTTTTT
CASSSNRGGNEKLFF
>14|.|TRBJ2-4|TRBV30
TGTGCCTGGAGTGTTCAGGGGGCCAAAAACATTCAGTACTTC
CAWSVQGAKNIQYF
>16|TRBD1|TRBJ2-6|TRBV5-1
TGCGCCAGCAGTTTTCCAGGGGGCTCTGGGGCCAACGTCCTGACTTTC
CASSFPGGSGANVLTF
>14|.|TRBJ1-4|TRBV28
TGTGCCAGCAGTCAACAGGGATCTGATGAAAAACTGTTTTTT
CASSQQGSDEKLFF